Listed below are T cell receptor beta chains from one sample, sequenced in a study of CD8+ T cells in alopecia areata. Assay used: immunoSEQ multiplex PCR; TCRdb lists only in-frame clones, some missing. The top ten clones hold 1.5% to 2% of a sample with roughly 180,000 clones, almost 65% of them seen once. The specimen comprised CD4+ T cells sorted from blood, sampled at week 0. These TCRs come from a human donor with alopecia areata. Both conserved end residues are part of each CDR3. The D gene is left open where the match is weak. Size tells how often a clone was seen (once, few, many) or the class of an expanded clone, and some rows leave it out.

CDR3 DNA | CDR3 protein | J gene | V gene | D gene | clone size | CDR3 length
TGTGCCAGCAGCTTAGCGAAACAGAGCTATGGCTACACCTTC | CASSLAKQSYGYTF | TRBJ1-2 | TRBV7-8 | . | . | 14
TGCAGCGCCCGGACAGGGAGATACGAGCAGTACTTC | CSARTGRYEQYF | TRBJ2-7 | TRBV29-1 | TRBD1 | . | 12
TGCAGCGTTGAAGATTCATCCCCGTTCGGGTACAATGAGCAGTTCTTC | CSVEDSSPFGYNEQFF | TRBJ2-1 | TRBV29-1 | . | . | 16
TGTGCCACCAGCAGAGACCAACGTGGAAACATTCAGTACTTC | CATSRDQRGNIQYF | TRBJ2-4 | TRBV15 | . | . | 14
TGTGCCAGCACCCAACGACTGATAGGAAACACCATATATTTT | CASTQRLIGNTIYF | TRBJ1-3 | TRBV5-6 | . | . | 14
TGTGCCAGCAGCACCCGGAGGGGGGACGAGCAGTACTTC | CASSTRRGDEQYF | TRBJ2-7 | TRBV7-2 | . | once | 13
TGTGCCAGCAGCCAGCAATTGTGGGTGTCATCGGAGCTGTTTTTT | CASSQQLWVSSELFF | TRBJ2-2 | TRBV2 | . | few | 15
TGCAGCGTTGTTGCGATGCAGTTACTAGCCAAAAACATTCAGTACTTC | CSVVAMQLLAKNIQYF | TRBJ2-4 | TRBV29-1 | . | . | 16
TGTGCCAGCAGTCCGAACCGCGAGACCCAGTACTTC | CASSPNRETQYF | TRBJ2-5 | TRBV9 | . | . | 12
TGTGCCAGCAGTGGGGAATTCTCCTACAATGAGCAGTTCTTC | CASSGEFSYNEQFF | TRBJ2-1 | TRBV7-3 | . | . | 14
TGTGCCAGCAGTTTGATGGGGAACACTGAAGCTTTCTTT | CASSLMGNTEAFF | TRBJ1-1 | TRBV28 | . | . | 13
TGCGCCAGCAGCGGCGGGACAGGGGGCTCCTACGAGCAGTACTTC | CASSGGTGGSYEQYF | TRBJ2-7 | TRBV5-1 | TRBD1 | . | 15
TGCAGTGCTAGAGCCGTGAATGAGCAGTTCTTC | CSARAVNEQFF | TRBJ2-1 | TRBV20-1 | . | few | 11
TGTGCCTGGATAGGGCGCGGGGCAGATACGCAGTATTTT | CAWIGRGADTQYF | TRBJ2-3 | TRBV30 | . | . | 13
TGCAGCGTCGGAGACAGGGGAAATGAAAAACTGTTTTTT | CSVGDRGNEKLFF | TRBJ1-4 | TRBV29-1 | TRBD1 | few | 13
TGTGCCAGCAGTGACGGGACAAGATTCACCGGGGAGCTGTTTTTT | CASSDGTRFTGELFF | TRBJ2-2 | TRBV6-4 | . | . | 15
TGCGCCAGCAGGACTATTTCATCCTACGAGCAGTACTTC | CASRTISSYEQYF | TRBJ2-7 | TRBV5-1 | . | . | 13
TGTGCCTGGAGTCATTCTGGACAGGGCCTCTCTCTCTCTGGGGCCAACGTCCTGACTTTC | CAWSHSGQGLSLSGANVLTF | TRBJ2-6 | TRBV30 | TRBD1 | few | 20
TGTGCCAGCGGACGGGACAGGGGAGGTGAAAAACTGTTTTTT | CASGRDRGGEKLFF | TRBJ1-4 | TRBV7-2 | TRBD1 | . | 14
TGTGCCAGCAGTTTGCCAGCAGGGACGCAGTATTTT | CASSLPAGTQYF | TRBJ2-3 | TRBV27 | . | . | 12
TGTGCCAGCAGCTTAGTTGGGGGCGAGACCCAGTACTTC | CASSLVGGETQYF | TRBJ2-5 | TRBV7-2 | . | . | 13
TGTGCCACCAGCAGAGATCTTCAGCCCCAGCATTTT | CATSRDLQPQHF | TRBJ1-5 | TRBV15 | . | . | 12
TGCAGCGTTGAGTCCGGACAAGAGACCCAGTACTTC | CSVESGQETQYF | TRBJ2-5 | TRBV29-1 | . | . | 12
TGCGCCAGCAGCTCCGGGGCCCAGGGGCCTTACGAGCAGTACTTC | CASSSGAQGPYEQYF | TRBJ2-7 | TRBV5-1 | . | . | 15
TGCAGCGTCCGACAGGTCGCTGAGCAGTTCTTC | CSVRQVAEQFF | TRBJ2-1 | TRBV29-1 | . | . | 11
TGTGCCTGGAGAGAAAGGGACAGGTATAATTCACCCCTCCACTTT | CAWRERDRYNSPLHF | TRBJ1-6 | TRBV30 | TRBD1 | . | 15
TGCAGCGTGGAGCAGCCCCAGCATTTT | CSVEQPQHF | TRBJ1-5 | TRBV29-1 | . | . | 9
TGCAGCGGCAAACCGGGACACCAATACAATGAGCAGTTCTTC | CSGKPGHQYNEQFF | TRBJ2-1 | TRBV29-1 | . | . | 14
TGTGCCAGCAGGGCGGCAGTTTTAGACGAGCAGTACTTC | CASRAAVLDEQYF | TRBJ2-7 | TRBV7-2 | . | few | 13
TGTGCCAGCACGACAGCGAATTCACCCCTCCACTTT | CASTTANSPLHF | TRBJ1-6 | TRBV2 | . | . | 12
TGCGCCAGCAGCCAAATAACAGGGCCTGGGGCCAACGTCCTGACTTTC | CASSQITGPGANVLTF | TRBJ2-6 | TRBV4-3 | . | . | 16
TGTGCCAGCTCAGGGGGACAGACGTATGGCTACACCTTC | CASSGGQTYGYTF | TRBJ1-2 | TRBV18 | TRBD1 | . | 13
TGCAGCGTTGATGCAGGGCCCCCCTACTTC | CSVDAGPPYF | TRBJ2-5 | TRBV29-1 | . | few | 10
TGTGCCAGCAGTTTCAGGCCATTGAACGAGCAGTACTTC | CASSFRPLNEQYF | TRBJ2-7 | TRBV28 | . | few | 13
TGTGCCAGCAGCCAAGACAGGACTGGACACACAGATACGCAGTATTTT | CASSQDRTGHTDTQYF | TRBJ2-3 | TRBV14 | . | . | 16
TGTGCCAGCAGCTTGAGGGGCCAGGGGGCGTTTCAGCCCCAGCATTTT | CASSLRGQGAFQPQHF | TRBJ1-5 | TRBV5-6 | TRBD1 | few | 16
TGCAGCGTTGCGGTCCAGTTCTCGATGAACACTGAAGCTTTCTTT | CSVAVQFSMNTEAFF | TRBJ1-1 | TRBV29-1 | . | . | 15
TGCGCCAGCAGCTCGAGGACAGGGGGGTCCTCTGGCTACACCTTC | CASSSRTGGSSGYTF | TRBJ1-2 | TRBV5-1 | TRBD1 | . | 15
TGTGCCAGCAGCTTGGACAACATTCAGTACTTC | CASSLDNIQYF | TRBJ2-4 | TRBV5-6 | . | . | 11
TGTGCCAGCAGTCGCGGGGTTACCCCTAGCACAGATACGCAGTATTTT | CASSRGVTPSTDTQYF | TRBJ2-3 | TRBV5-6 | . | . | 16
TGCAGCGTTAAAGGACAGGGGAACGAGCAGTACTTC | CSVKGQGNEQYF | TRBJ2-7 | TRBV29-1 | TRBD1 | . | 12
TGTGCCTGGAGTATGGCAGGGGCTCAGCCCCAGCATTTT | CAWSMAGAQPQHF | TRBJ1-5 | TRBV30 | . | once | 13
TGTGCCTGGAGTGTACGGGGTCCCGAAAACATTCAGTACTTC | CAWSVRGPENIQYF | TRBJ2-4 | TRBV30 | . | . | 14
TGTGCCTGGAGTCCCCGCCGGGGTAGCTACGAGCAGTACTTC | CAWSPRRGSYEQYF | TRBJ2-7 | TRBV30 | . | . | 14
TGTGCCAGCAGCTTACGGGCCGACGGGCCCCAGCATTTT | CASSLRADGPQHF | TRBJ1-5 | TRBV7-3 | . | . | 13
TGCGCCAGCACTGAAGGGACAGGCAACTACGAGCAGTACTTC | CASTEGTGNYEQYF | TRBJ2-7 | TRBV5-1 | TRBD1 | . | 14
TGCGCCAGCAGAAGGGGGCTAATGAACACTGAAGCTTTCTTT | CASRRGLMNTEAFF | TRBJ1-1 | TRBV4-3 | TRBD1 | . | 14
TGTGCCAGCAGATCGACAGGGGGGACTTCACCCCTCCACTTT | CASRSTGGTSPLHF | TRBJ1-6 | TRBV7-9 | TRBD1 | . | 14
TGCAGCGTTGGACAGAACACTGAAGCTTTCTTT | CSVGQNTEAFF | TRBJ1-1 | TRBV29-1 | . | few | 11
TGTGCCAGCAGGGACAGTACCCCCACTGAAAAACTGTTTTTT | CASRDSTPTEKLFF | TRBJ1-4 | TRBV2 | . | few | 14
TGCGCCAGCAGCCAAGATCGGCTCGGAGGCTACACCTTC | CASSQDRLGGYTF | TRBJ1-2 | TRBV4-3 | . | . | 13
TGTGCCTGGAGTGTAGGACAGAGGTCTGTCGGGCAGTACTTC | CAWSVGQRSVGQYF | TRBJ2-7 | TRBV30 | . | . | 14
TGTGCCAGCAGCGTCGGACAGGGGAATTCACCCCTCCACTTT | CASSVGQGNSPLHF | TRBJ1-6 | TRBV9 | TRBD1 | . | 14
TGTGCCAGCAGAGCCCCGGGACTAGCGGGGGGTTATGAGCAGTTCTTC | CASRAPGLAGGYEQFF | TRBJ2-1 | TRBV27 | TRBD2 | once | 16